This TCR beta chain was recovered during a study of regulatory and conventional T cells in breast cancer. From the PCR reads, TCRdb called clonotypes with MiXCR, one entry per CDR3 protein. The sample gives 9,500 or so distinct CDR3 sequences, roughly a third of which show up once; under 6.5% is in the top ten. Looked up from germline, CDR1 is MNHEY and CDR2 is SVGAGI. Trimming shortened V by 0 bases and J by 8 bases, and 14 bases separated the two germline ends. The CDR3 length is 15 residues. This clonotype was seen a few times. This clonotype was sampled from a male donor in good health. The chain uses TRBV6-5 and TRBJ1-3, with D unresolved. Sequencing was carried out using conventional T cells from blood. The CDR3 here is CASSYSPDGGYTIYF. For the CDR3, the DNA is TGTGCCAGCAGTTACTCTCCGGATGGAGGGTACACCATATATTTT.